The source of this T cell receptor (beta chain) is a study of shared clonotypes between healthy human individuals. Study in general: Researchers assigned three CD4 naive, three CD4 memory, two CD8 naive and one CD8 memory plate to each donor.

Per the original data handling: In the immunoSEQ data, sequences were junction-only and lacked quality scores, so filtering differed. TCRdb keeps only in-frame clones here, not all; method: immunoSEQ multiplex PCR. That table furnishes V, J and clone size, whereas the DNA furnished D and trimming. The sample has some 2.4 million clones, approximately 94% seen once. Germline CDR1 reads SGHTA; CDR2 reads FQGTGA. V shed 2 bases, J shed 8 bases, and the junction held 9 bases outside the gene matches. This CDR3 region has 15 residues. Sequencing used naive CD4+ T cells from PBMCs. Subset given: CD45RA+ positively selected. The receptor was isolated from a man aged 18-30 years in good health. Some clones in this sample may be carry-over from other donors' samples. The chain uses TRBV7-3 and TRBJ1-2; 9 positions agree with TRBD1. The CDR3 sequence: CASSLRDREFGGYTF. CDR3 bases: TGTGCCAGCAGCTTACGGGACAGGGAGTTTGGAGGCTACACCTTC.